A selection of T cell receptor beta chains follows, all from one sample in a study of blood T cell repertoires in COVID-19. Sequencing used immunoSEQ multiplex PCR; TCRdb keeps in-frame clones, though not all of them. The sample has 55,000 to 80,000 clones, approximately 86% seen once. What was sequenced was peripheral blood. The receptors were gathered from a human donor in a cohort sampled during active COVID-19. CDR3s include the opening cysteine and the closing phenylalanine or tryptophan. The order of the fields is D gene, V gene, J gene, clone size, CDR3 length, CDR3 DNA, CDR3 protein. A D gene is named only where the DNA matches it firmly. Only some rows state a clone size, as once, few, many or a class for expanded clones.

d_gene: -
v_gene: TRBV5-6
j_gene: TRBJ2-4
abundance: -
len: 15
CDR3nt: TGTGCCAGCATGGGTCGGGGGGCAACCAAAAACATTCAGTACTTC
CDR3aa: CASMGRGATKNIQYF

d_gene: TRBD1
v_gene: TRBV2
j_gene: TRBJ1-5
abundance: once
len: 15
CDR3nt: TGTGCCAGCAGTGGGACAGGGAGAGGCAATCAGCCCCAGCATTTT
CDR3aa: CASSGTGRGNQPQHF

d_gene: TRBD2
v_gene: TRBV2
j_gene: TRBJ2-1
abundance: -
len: 17
CDR3nt: TGTGCCAGCAGTCACCCTCCCGGGACTAGCGGGGGAGGCGAGCAGTTCTTC
CDR3aa: CASSHPPGTSGGGEQFF

d_gene: -
v_gene: TRBV5-1
j_gene: TRBJ2-5
abundance: -
len: 16
CDR3nt: TGCGCCAGCAGCCCGGACCCGCGTGCTCCGGGGGAGACCCAGTACTTC
CDR3aa: CASSPDPRAPGETQYF

d_gene: -
v_gene: TRBV12-5
j_gene: TRBJ1-2
abundance: -
len: 18
CDR3nt: TGTGCTAGTGGTTTGGTTATTCGACCGACAGGAGTCTACTATGGCTACACCTTC
CDR3aa: CASGLVIRPTGVYYGYTF

d_gene: -
v_gene: TRBV24-1
j_gene: TRBJ2-1
abundance: -
len: 14
CDR3nt: TGTGCCACCAGTGATTATAACACAGGGAATGAGCAGTTCTTC
CDR3aa: CATSDYNTGNEQFF

d_gene: -
v_gene: TRBV29-1
j_gene: TRBJ1-4
abundance: -
len: 13
CDR3nt: TGCAGCGTGCAGGAACTAACTAATGAAAAACTGTTTTTT
CDR3aa: CSVQELTNEKLFF

d_gene: TRBD2
v_gene: TRBV4-1
j_gene: TRBJ2-3
abundance: -
len: 17
CDR3nt: TGCGCCAGCAGCCAAGACTCAGCGGGGGGGCCCCTGTCTACGCAGTATTTT
CDR3aa: CASSQDSAGGPLSTQYF

d_gene: -
v_gene: TRBV30
j_gene: TRBJ1-1
abundance: -
len: 12
CDR3nt: TGTGCCTGGTTACAGGGTAACACTGAAGCTTTCTTT
CDR3aa: CAWLQGNTEAFF

d_gene: TRBD1
v_gene: TRBV28
j_gene: TRBJ1-4
abundance: -
len: 16
CDR3nt: TGTGCCAGCAGTTTTGGGTCAGGGGGGACTAATGAAAAACTGTTTTTT
CDR3aa: CASSFGSGGTNEKLFF

d_gene: -
v_gene: TRBV24-1
j_gene: TRBJ2-2
abundance: -
len: 17
CDR3nt: TGTGCCACCAGTGTCGGTGACCGGGGGTTGAACACCGGGGAGCTGTTTTTT
CDR3aa: CATSVGDRGLNTGELFF

d_gene: TRBD2
v_gene: TRBV7-6
j_gene: TRBJ2-1
abundance: -
len: 15
CDR3nt: TGTGCCAGCAGCTCGACTAGCGGGGGGGGCGATGAGCAGTTCTTC
CDR3aa: CASSSTSGGGDEQFF

d_gene: TRBD2
v_gene: TRBV2
j_gene: TRBJ2-7
abundance: -
len: 15
CDR3nt: TGTGCCAGCAGTGAAGAGGCGGGGGAAATCTACGAGCAGTACTTC
CDR3aa: CASSEEAGEIYEQYF

d_gene: TRBD2
v_gene: TRBV4-3
j_gene: TRBJ2-1
abundance: -
len: 17
CDR3nt: TGCGCCAGCAGCCAAGATGTGTGGCGGGGGGAAGGGGATGAGCAGTTCTTC
CDR3aa: CASSQDVWRGEGDEQFF

d_gene: TRBD2
v_gene: TRBV28
j_gene: TRBJ2-3
abundance: -
len: 15
CDR3nt: TGTGCCAGCAGCGGACTAGCGGGGATCACAGATACGCAGTATTTT
CDR3aa: CASSGLAGITDTQYF

d_gene: -
v_gene: TRBV3-1/TRBV3-2
j_gene: TRBJ2-3
abundance: -
len: 15
CDR3nt: TGTGCCAGCAGCCAACCCGGTTTGGGCACAGATACGCAGTATTTT
CDR3aa: CASSQPGLGTDTQYF

d_gene: TRBD1
v_gene: TRBV19
j_gene: TRBJ1-1
abundance: -
len: 15
CDR3nt: TGTGCCAGTAAGGTCCAGGGGGCTTGGAGTGACTCGGCTTTCTTT
CDR3aa: CASKVQGAWSDSAFF

d_gene: -
v_gene: TRBV6-5
j_gene: TRBJ1-2
abundance: -
len: 14
CDR3nt: TGTGCCAGCAGTTACGACAGGCTTAACTATGGCTACACCTTC
CDR3aa: CASSYDRLNYGYTF

d_gene: TRBD2
v_gene: TRBV10-3
j_gene: TRBJ2-2
abundance: -
len: 15
CDR3nt: TGTGCCATCAGTGATAGCGGGGGGGCCACCGGGGAGCTGTTTTTT
CDR3aa: CAISDSGGATGELFF

d_gene: -
v_gene: TRBV25-1
j_gene: TRBJ2-3
abundance: few
len: 15
CDR3nt: TGTGCCAGCAGTGAATTTAGGGGAAACACAGATACGCAGTATTTT
CDR3aa: CASSEFRGNTDTQYF

d_gene: -
v_gene: TRBV30
j_gene: TRBJ1-2
abundance: once
len: 11
CDR3nt: TGTGCCTGGAGTCTTACGGGGGGCTACACCTTC
CDR3aa: CAWSLTGGYTF

d_gene: TRBD2
v_gene: TRBV27
j_gene: TRBJ2-5
abundance: -
len: 15
CDR3nt: TGTGCCAGCAGTCCCCACCGGACTAGCTCAGAGACCCAGTACTTC
CDR3aa: CASSPHRTSSETQYF

d_gene: TRBD2
v_gene: TRBV7-2
j_gene: TRBJ2-3
abundance: -
len: 16
CDR3nt: TGTGCCAGCAGCCTCCTAGGGGCGGGGGGGTCTGATACGCAGTATTTT
CDR3aa: CASSLLGAGGSDTQYF

d_gene: -
v_gene: TRBV29-1
j_gene: TRBJ1-2
abundance: -
len: 13
CDR3nt: TGCAGCGTTTATTCCAGGGCCACCTATGGCTACACCTTC
CDR3aa: CSVYSRATYGYTF

d_gene: -
v_gene: TRBV2
j_gene: TRBJ2-7
abundance: -
len: 12
CDR3nt: TGTGCCAGTGGACGGGACTCCTACGAGCAGTACTTC
CDR3aa: CASGRDSYEQYF

d_gene: -
v_gene: TRBV7-2
j_gene: TRBJ1-5
abundance: -
len: 15
CDR3nt: TGTGCCAGCAGTTGGAAAGCGGGGGGCAATCAGCCCCAGCATTTT
CDR3aa: CASSWKAGGNQPQHF

d_gene: -
v_gene: TRBV12-3/TRBV12-4
j_gene: TRBJ2-1
abundance: once
len: 13
CDR3nt: TGTGCCAGCAGTTTGAGGTACTACAATGAGCAGTTCTTC
CDR3aa: CASSLRYYNEQFF

d_gene: -
v_gene: TRBV7-2
j_gene: TRBJ2-1
abundance: -
len: 14
CDR3nt: TGTGCCAGCAGCTTAGGGGGCAGATACAATGAGCAGTTCTTC
CDR3aa: CASSLGGRYNEQFF

d_gene: -
v_gene: TRBV5-1
j_gene: TRBJ1-1
abundance: once
len: 17
CDR3nt: TGCGCCAGCAGCCGCCCTGGGGCAAAAATAGGGAACACTGAAGCTTTCTTT
CDR3aa: CASSRPGAKIGNTEAFF

d_gene: TRBD1
v_gene: TRBV6-5
j_gene: TRBJ2-7
abundance: -
len: 14
CDR3nt: TGTGCCGCCCGGACAGGGCCCAGCTCCTACGAGCAGTACTTC
CDR3aa: CAARTGPSSYEQYF

d_gene: -
v_gene: TRBV5-1
j_gene: TRBJ2-3
abundance: few
len: 16
CDR3nt: TGCGCCAGCAGCTTGGAGGGTAGCGGACCTGGGGATACGCAGTATTTT
CDR3aa: CASSLEGSGPGDTQYF

d_gene: -
v_gene: TRBV5-1
j_gene: TRBJ1-1
abundance: -
len: 14
CDR3nt: TGCGCCAGCAGCTTACAGGGAGATAGCACTGAAGCTTTCTTT
CDR3aa: CASSLQGDSTEAFF

d_gene: -
v_gene: TRBV29-1
j_gene: TRBJ1-1
abundance: -
len: 13
CDR3nt: TGCAGCGTTGATACGGTAATGTACACTGAAGCTTTCTTT
CDR3aa: CSVDTVMYTEAFF

d_gene: -
v_gene: TRBV5-1
j_gene: TRBJ2-3
abundance: -
len: 18
CDR3nt: TGCGCCAGCAGCTTGGCCGTCTTGGCGGGCGGGATCACAGATACGCAGTATTTT
CDR3aa: CASSLAVLAGGITDTQYF

d_gene: TRBD1
v_gene: TRBV19
j_gene: TRBJ2-7
abundance: -
len: 14
CDR3nt: TGTGCCAGTAGTATTGGGACAGATAGATACGAGCAGTACTTC
CDR3aa: CASSIGTDRYEQYF

d_gene: -
v_gene: TRBV5-4
j_gene: TRBJ2-7
abundance: -
len: 13
CDR3nt: TGTGCCAGCAGCTCCAGACAGCTTTACGAGCAGTACTTC
CDR3aa: CASSSRQLYEQYF

d_gene: -
v_gene: TRBV12-3/TRBV12-4
j_gene: TRBJ2-5
abundance: few
len: 11
CDR3nt: TGTGCCAGCAGTTTTGCGGGGACCCAGTACTTC
CDR3aa: CASSFAGTQYF

d_gene: -
v_gene: TRBV3-1/TRBV3-2
j_gene: TRBJ1-3
abundance: -
len: 15
CDR3nt: TGTGCCAGCAGCCAAGACGGCGGGGGGGCAAACACCATATATTTT
CDR3aa: CASSQDGGGANTIYF

d_gene: TRBD1
v_gene: TRBV6-5
j_gene: TRBJ1-6
abundance: -
len: 15
CDR3nt: TGTGCCAGCAGTCGACAGGGGGCGGAAAATTCACCCCTCCACTTT
CDR3aa: CASSRQGAENSPLHF

d_gene: -
v_gene: TRBV27
j_gene: TRBJ1-1
abundance: -
len: 13
CDR3nt: TGTGCCAGCAGTTTTGGGGGCAACACTGAAGCTTTCTTT
CDR3aa: CASSFGGNTEAFF

d_gene: -
v_gene: TRBV11-1
j_gene: TRBJ1-6
abundance: few
len: 14
CDR3nt: TGTGCCAGCAGCCAACCTTTGGGAGATTCACCCCTCCACTTT
CDR3aa: CASSQPLGDSPLHF

d_gene: TRBD1
v_gene: TRBV19
j_gene: TRBJ1-1
abundance: -
len: 14
CDR3nt: TGTGCCAGTAACCGACAGGGGGCGGGTACTGAAGCTTTCTTT
CDR3aa: CASNRQGAGTEAFF

d_gene: TRBD2
v_gene: TRBV15
j_gene: TRBJ2-3
abundance: -
len: 20
CDR3nt: TGTGCCACCAGCAGAGAGGCTAGCGGGGGGGTTAGGATGAGCACAGATACGCAGTATTTT
CDR3aa: CATSREASGGVRMSTDTQYF

d_gene: -
v_gene: TRBV21-1
j_gene: TRBJ1-2
abundance: -
len: 16
CDR3nt: TGTGCCAGCAGCAAACAGTATCCCAGGGGAAACTATGGCTACACCTTC
CDR3aa: CASSKQYPRGNYGYTF

d_gene: -
v_gene: TRBV19
j_gene: TRBJ1-2
abundance: -
len: 15
CDR3nt: TGTGCCACTGGTTTCGGACAGCTTACCCGATATGGCTACACCTTC
CDR3aa: CATGFGQLTRYGYTF

d_gene: -
v_gene: TRBV7-2
j_gene: TRBJ1-5
abundance: -
len: 11
CDR3nt: TGTGCCGTGGGGGGGAATCAGCCCCAGCATTTT
CDR3aa: CAVGGNQPQHF

d_gene: -
v_gene: TRBV7-2
j_gene: TRBJ2-1
abundance: few
len: 13
CDR3nt: TGTGCCAGCAGTCGCCAGGGGTCCAATGAGCAGTTCTTC
CDR3aa: CASSRQGSNEQFF

d_gene: -
v_gene: TRBV2
j_gene: TRBJ1-2
abundance: -
len: 15
CDR3nt: TGTGCCAGCGGAAACGGCCAGAACTATAACTATGGCTACACCTTC
CDR3aa: CASGNGQNYNYGYTF

d_gene: -
v_gene: TRBV2
j_gene: TRBJ1-1
abundance: -
len: 14
CDR3nt: TGTGCCAGCAGTGAGCGGGGTGGGAGGACTGAAGCTTTCTTT
CDR3aa: CASSERGGRTEAFF

d_gene: TRBD1
v_gene: TRBV27
j_gene: TRBJ2-2
abundance: -
len: 16
CDR3nt: TGTGCCAGCAGGGGCCGGGACAGGGTTGGGCCCGGGGAGCTGTTTTTT
CDR3aa: CASRGRDRVGPGELFF

d_gene: TRBD1
v_gene: TRBV5-1
j_gene: TRBJ2-5
abundance: -
len: 14
CDR3nt: TGCGCCAGCAGGGCGACAGGGGGCGGGGAGACCCAGTACTTC
CDR3aa: CASRATGGGETQYF

d_gene: TRBD1
v_gene: TRBV6-5
j_gene: TRBJ2-7
abundance: few
len: 14
CDR3nt: TGTGCCAGCGCCTCCCCCGGGACAGATTACGAGCAGTACTTC
CDR3aa: CASASPGTDYEQYF

d_gene: TRBD1
v_gene: TRBV6-5
j_gene: TRBJ2-7
abundance: -
len: 14
CDR3nt: TGTGCCAGCAAGACGGGACAGCCCTCCTACGAGCAGTACTTC
CDR3aa: CASKTGQPSYEQYF

d_gene: -
v_gene: TRBV9
j_gene: TRBJ2-3
abundance: -
len: 12
CDR3nt: TGTGCCAGCAGCGAAGCCACAGATACGCAGTATTTT
CDR3aa: CASSEATDTQYF

d_gene: -
v_gene: TRBV7-2
j_gene: TRBJ2-5
abundance: -
len: 14
CDR3nt: TGTGCCAGCAGCTTACGCAGGGAAGGAGAGACCCAGTACTTC
CDR3aa: CASSLRREGETQYF

d_gene: TRBD1
v_gene: TRBV7-2
j_gene: TRBJ2-1
abundance: -
len: 16
CDR3nt: TGTGCCAGCAGCCTCCGGACAGGGCGATTTGAGGATGAGCAGTTCTTC
CDR3aa: CASSLRTGRFEDEQFF

d_gene: -
v_gene: TRBV15
j_gene: TRBJ1-3
abundance: once
len: 14
CDR3nt: TGTGCCACCAGCAGAGGAGGTCCTGGAAACACCATATATTTT
CDR3aa: CATSRGGPGNTIYF

d_gene: TRBD1
v_gene: TRBV6-5
j_gene: TRBJ1-1
abundance: -
len: 14
CDR3nt: TGTGCCAGCAGACTACAGGGGGCTGGCACTGAAGCTTTCTTT
CDR3aa: CASRLQGAGTEAFF

d_gene: -
v_gene: TRBV4-2
j_gene: TRBJ1-2
abundance: -
len: 14
CDR3nt: TGTGCCAGCAGCCACAACCTAAGAGGAGGGGTCTACACCTTC
CDR3aa: CASSHNLRGGVYTF